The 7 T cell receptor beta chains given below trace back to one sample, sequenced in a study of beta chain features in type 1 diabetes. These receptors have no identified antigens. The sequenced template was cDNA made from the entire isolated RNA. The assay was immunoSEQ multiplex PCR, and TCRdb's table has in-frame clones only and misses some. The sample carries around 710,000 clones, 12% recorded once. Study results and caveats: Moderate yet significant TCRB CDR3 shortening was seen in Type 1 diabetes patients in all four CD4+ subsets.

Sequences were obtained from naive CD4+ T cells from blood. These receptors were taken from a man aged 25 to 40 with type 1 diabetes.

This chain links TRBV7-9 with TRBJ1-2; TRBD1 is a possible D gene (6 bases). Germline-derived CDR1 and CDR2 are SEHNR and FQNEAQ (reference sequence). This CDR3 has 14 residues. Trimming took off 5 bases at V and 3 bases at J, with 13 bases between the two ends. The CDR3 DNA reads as TGTGCCAGCAGCCTCTCAGGGGTCGACTATGGCTACACCTTC. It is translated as CASSLSGVDYGYTF.

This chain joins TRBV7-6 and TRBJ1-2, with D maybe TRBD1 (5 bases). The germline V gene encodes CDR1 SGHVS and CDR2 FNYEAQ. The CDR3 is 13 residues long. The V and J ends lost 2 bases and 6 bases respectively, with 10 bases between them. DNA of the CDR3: TGTGCCAGCAGCTTAACAGGCAGGGATGGCTACACCTTC. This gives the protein CASSLTGRDGYTF. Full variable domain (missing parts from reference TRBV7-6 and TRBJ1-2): GAGVSQSPRYKVTKRGQDVALRCDPISGHVSLYWYRQALGQGPEFLTYFNYEAQQDKSGLPNDRFSAERPEGSISTLTIQRTEQRDSAMYRCASSLTGRDGYTFGSGTRLTVV.

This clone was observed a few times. In nucleotides, the CDR3 is TGTGCCAGCAGCTTAGGGCAAAGCACAGATACGCAGTATTTT. Encoded protein: CASSLGQSTDTQYF. This chain connects TRBV7-8 to TRBJ2-3; D gene uncertain. CDR3 length: 14 amino acids. Germline values: CDR1 SGHVS, CDR2 FQNEAQ. V was trimmed by 1 base and J by 0 bases, leaving 5 bases between them. The variable domain in full, with the rest retrieved from reference TRBV7-8 and TRBJ2-3, is GAGVSQSPRYKVAKRGQDVALRCDPISGHVSLFWYQQALGQGPEFLTYFQNEAQLDKSGLPSDRFFAERPEGSVSTLKIQRTQQEDSAVYLCASSLGQSTDTQYFGPGTRLTVL.

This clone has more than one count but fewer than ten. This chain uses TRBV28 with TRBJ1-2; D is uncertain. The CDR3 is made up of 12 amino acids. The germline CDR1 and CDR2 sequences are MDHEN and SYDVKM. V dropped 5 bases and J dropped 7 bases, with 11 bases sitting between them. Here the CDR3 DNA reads TGTGCCAGCAGTCTTCAATTAGGTGGCTACACCTTC. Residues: CASSLQLGGYTF.

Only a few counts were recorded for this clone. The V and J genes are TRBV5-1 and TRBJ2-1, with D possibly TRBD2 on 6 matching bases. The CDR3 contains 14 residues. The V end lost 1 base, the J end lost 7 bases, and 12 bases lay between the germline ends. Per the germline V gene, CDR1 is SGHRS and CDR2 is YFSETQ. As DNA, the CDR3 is TGCGCCAGCAGCTTGATGGGACTCGCGAATGAGCAGTTCTTC. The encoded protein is CASSLMGLANEQFF.

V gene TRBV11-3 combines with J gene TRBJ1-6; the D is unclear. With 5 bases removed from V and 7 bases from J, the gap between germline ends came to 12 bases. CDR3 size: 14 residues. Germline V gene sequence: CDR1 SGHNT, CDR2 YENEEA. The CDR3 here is CASSQTGLNSPLHF. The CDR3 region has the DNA TGTGCCAGCAGCCAGACGGGATTGAATTCACCCCTCCACTTT.

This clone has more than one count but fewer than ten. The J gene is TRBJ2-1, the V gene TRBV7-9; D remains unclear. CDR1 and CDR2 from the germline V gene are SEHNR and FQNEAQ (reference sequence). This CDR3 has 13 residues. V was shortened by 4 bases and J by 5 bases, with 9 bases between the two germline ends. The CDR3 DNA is TGTGCCAGCAGCTACCAAGGCGACAATGAGCAGTTCTTC. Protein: CASSYQGDNEQFF.